This TCR beta chain was sequenced during a study of ipilimumab plus nivolumab after autologous stem cell transplantation. Study-level information: The myeloma group: high-risk transplant-naive, or relapse within 3 years after first autologous transplant.

The study, taken as a whole, reports: TCR repertoire, Treg phenotype and gut microbiota reportedly support more study of this approach.

Measured with immunoSEQ multiplex PCR; TCRdb has only the in-frame clones, and not every one. The table has about 43,000 clones, about 88% seen once; the top ten hold approximately 0.8%. As to this clone: Its antigen is undetermined.

Per the germline V gene, CDR1 is SGHAT and CDR2 is FQNNGV. The CDR3 length is 15 residues. Trimming stripped 1 base from V and 4 bases from J, with 11 bases between. Ipilimumab, 1 mg/kg, started 14 to 28 days after autologous transplant. Through week 26, nivolumab 3 mg/kg IV was given weeks 1, 4, 7, 10, then biweekly. Sequenced material: PBMCs, taken in a trial of ipilimumab plus nivolumab as post-transplant consolidation. The sequence was obtained from a male donor with multiple myeloma. This sequence joins TRBV11-2 and TRBJ1-3, with D tentatively TRBD1 (5 bases). The CDR3 DNA is TGTGCCAGCAGCTTAGGGCCAGGGCCGGGAAACACCATATATTTT. Residues: CASSLGPGPGNTIYF. Filled out from reference TRBV11-2 and TRBJ1-3, the complete variable domain reads EAGVAQSPRYKIIEKRQSVAFWCNPISGHATLYWYQQILGQGPKLLIQFQNNGVVDDSQLPKDRFSAERLKGVDSTLKIQPAKLEDSAVYLCASSLGPGPGNTIYFGEGSWLTVV.